What follows are 30 T cell receptor beta chains derived from one specimen sequenced in a study of human T cells and chemical hapten exposure. As for time point: patch test 1, 2 weeks after DPC sensitization. Stated treatment: therapeutic diphenylcyclopropenone sensitization with weekly scalp DPC. TCRdb processed the RACE reads anew with MiXCR; each CDR3 protein has one entry. The repertoire holds 65,000 to 95,000 distinct CDR3 sequences, 12% seen once, with roughly 3.6% in the top ten. The sequences come from whole blood, collected in connection with sensitization to the hapten diphenylcyclopropenone (DPC). These receptors came from a woman aged 60-75 years with alopecia areata. Some clones in this sample may be carry-over from other donors' samples.

This clonotype was recorded at least ten times. This chain joins TRBV11-2 and TRBJ1-1; no clear D. Per the germline V gene, CDR1 is SGHAT and CDR2 is FQNNGV. V dropped 0 bases and J dropped 5 bases, with 13 bases sitting between them. This CDR3 is built from 15 residues. CDR3 amino acids: CASSLDPMGKTEAFF. In DNA form, the CDR3 reads TGTGCCAGCAGCTTAGATCCTATGGGAAAAACTGAAGCTTTCTTT.

The table lists this clonotype with many counts. The chain links TRBV12-3 or TRBV12-4 to TRBJ2-3; no definite D call. The CDR3 has 15 residues. The germline V and J ends were trimmed by 2 bases and 0 bases, with 9 bases remaining between them. CDR3: CASSLMERSTDTQYF. The DNA for the CDR3 is TGTGCCAGCAGTTTAATGGAGCGTAGCACAGATACGCAGTATTTT.

The rearrangement links TRBV7-2 to TRBJ1-5, with TRBD1 as a possible D gene (5 bases). The germline CDR1 and CDR2 sequences are SGHTA and FQGNSA. CDR3 size: 16 residues. V gave up 4 bases and J gave up 2 bases, with 15 bases separating them. The CDR3 sequence is CASSSMGGAGNQPQHF. In DNA, the CDR3 is TGTGCCAGCAGCTCCATGGGAGGGGCGGGCAATCAGCCCCAGCATTTT.

This clonotype was recorded a few times. This chain links TRBV29-1 with TRBJ1-5, with a weak D call TRBD1 (5 bases). Germline V CDR1 and CDR2: SQVTM, ANQGSEA. This CDR3 contains 15 residues. V lost 4 bases and J 4 bases, leaving 17 bases between the germline ends. The CDR3 nucleotides are TGCAGCGTTGTGGTGGGGCATCCGGGAAATCAGCCCCAGCATTTT. Amino acid sequence: CSVVVGHPGNQPQHF. Full variable domain (rest looked up from reference TRBV29-1 and TRBJ1-5): SAVISQKPSRDICQRGTSLTIQCQVDSQVTMMFWYRQQPGQSLTLIATANQGSEATYESGFVIDKFPISRPNLTFSTLTVSNMSPEDSSIYLCSVVVGHPGNQPQHFGDGTRLSIL.

This clonotype was counted ten times or more. V usage is TRBV29-1 and J usage is TRBJ2-1, with 8 bases fitting TRBD2. The V gene end was trimmed by 5 bases and the J gene end by 9 bases; junction bases not matched to a gene: 6. Per the germline V gene, CDR1 is SQVTM and CDR2 is ANQGSEA. This CDR3 has 12 amino acids. CDR3 residues: CSVNSGGGEQFF. CDR3 bases: TGCAGCGTTAATTCCGGGGGGGGTGAGCAGTTCTTC.

This clonotype was picked up a small number of times. The rearrangement links TRBV5-1 to TRBJ2-1; D might be TRBD1 (7 bases). Trimming cost V 2 bases and J 7 bases, with 19 bases left between them. Germline CDR1 is SGHRS and CDR2 is YFSETQ. The length of the CDR3 is 16 residues. CDR3 loop: CASSLDPGGLWNEQFF. DNA for the CDR3: TGCGCCAGCAGCTTAGACCCAGGGGGGTTGTGGAATGAGCAGTTCTTC.

This clonotype came up many times. The V call is TRBV20-1, the J call TRBJ2-1; 13 positions match TRBD2. Unmatched junction bases numbered 19, after V lost 2 bases and J lost 9 bases. This CDR3 contains 19 residues. Looked up from germline, CDR1 is DFQATT and CDR2 is SNEGSKA (reference sequence). The DNA of the CDR3 is TGCAGTGCTAGACCTACTACCTACCGAGGACTAGCGGGGGAGGGTGAGCAGTTCTTC. Translating gives CSARPTTYRGLAGEGEQFF.

This clonotype was counted ten times or more. The chain uses TRBV5-6 and TRBJ2-7; either TRBD1 or TRBD2 may fit D (5 bases each). CDR1 SGHDT and CDR2 YYEEEE come from the germline V gene. The CDR3 totals 15 residues. The V and J ends lost 1 base and 7 bases respectively, with 18 bases between them. The CDR3 sequence: CASSLRDVKGYEQYF. The CDR3 nucleotides read TGTGCCAGCAGCTTGCGGGACGTCAAAGGTTATGAGCAGTACTTC. The full variable domain, with the rest looked up from reference TRBV5-6 and TRBJ2-7, is DAGVTQSPTHLIKTRGQQVTLRCSPKSGHDTVSWYQQALGQGPQFIFQYYEEEERQRGNFPDRFSGHQFPNYSSELNVNALLLGDSALYLCASSLRDVKGYEQYFGPGTRLTVT.

This clonotype has just a few counts. J is TRBJ1-1 and V is TRBV7-9; maybe TRBD1 (5 bases). The CDR3 extends over 15 amino acids. The germline gives CDR1 SEHNR, CDR2 FQNEAQ (reference sequence). V lost 5 bases and J 3 bases, leaving 16 bases between the germline ends. The CDR3 here is CASSQLTVSDTEAFF. CDR3 in DNA: TGTGCCAGCAGCCAATTGACAGTCTCGGACACTGAAGCTTTCTTT.

Details on this clonotype: The germline gene is not matched at one end of the junction; a read error may be the cause. The chain combines TRBV15 with TRBJ2-3; D might be TRBD2 (6 bases). The germline V gene encodes CDR1 LNHNV and CDR2 YYDKDF (reference sequence). The CDR3 sequence is 14 residues long. The CDR3 DNA follows: TGTGTCACCCATGAGACGGCGGGGTCAGATACGCAGTATTTT. This translates into CVTHETAGSDTQYF.

This clonotype was picked up a small number of times. This chain joins TRBV5-6 and TRBJ2-2; D not resolved. Trimming took off 6 bases at V and 2 bases at J, with 17 bases between the two ends. The germline V gene has CDR1 SGHDT and CDR2 YYEEEE. There are 16 residues in the CDR3. CDR3 bases: TGTGCCAGCACTGAACCTAGACGGAGAAACACCGGGGAGCTGTTTTTT. Protein: CASTEPRRRNTGELFF.

This clonotype was seen many times. The chain carries TRBV2 and TRBJ1-1; possibly TRBD1 for D (5 bases). The CDR3 is 12 residues long. Trimming took off 4 bases at V and 11 bases at J, with 14 bases between the two ends. CDR1 SNHLY and CDR2 FYNNEI come from the germline V gene. CDR3 nucleotides: TGTGCCAGCAGTGGTCAGGGACTTGAGGCTTTCTTT. Its protein is CASSGQGLEAFF.

This clonotype was detected a few times. The chain combines TRBV19 with TRBJ2-3; possibly TRBD1 for D (6 bases). This CDR3 spans 17 amino acids. V lost 2 bases and J lost 0, with 15 bases in between. Germline CDR1 LNHDA, CDR2 SQIVND (reference sequence). The CDR3: CASSIFNRERSTDTQYF. The CDR3 bases are TGTGCCAGTAGTATATTCAACAGGGAAAGAAGCACAGATACGCAGTATTTT.

V and J are TRBV7-6 and TRBJ1-3; unclear D gene. Germline loops: CDR1 SGHVS, CDR2 FNYEAQ. This CDR3 comprises 12 residues. V lost 5 bases and J 4 bases, leaving 6 bases between the germline ends. CDR3 nucleotide sequence: TGTGCCAGCAGCCCCGCGGGAAACACCATATATTTT. Amino acid sequence: CASSPAGNTIYF.

This clonotype occurred many times. V gene TRBV7-8 combines with J gene TRBJ1-5; tentatively, D is TRBD1 (6 bases). The CDR3 length is 16 residues. The V and J ends lost 4 bases and 4 bases respectively, with 17 bases between them. Germline lookup yields CDR1 SGHVS and CDR2 FQNEAQ. The CDR3 reads CASSYSRGYVNQPQHF. The CDR3 nucleotides read TGTGCCAGCAGCTACAGCAGGGGCTATGTAAATCAGCCCCAGCATTTT.

This clonotype was seen only a few times. V and J are TRBV20-1 and TRBJ2-4; D possibly corresponds to TRBD2 (5 bases). Between the trimmed V and J ends, which lost 0 bases and 1 base, there was a span of 10 bases. The CDR3 is 15 amino acids. Germline assignment: CDR1 DFQATT and CDR2 SNEGSKA (reference sequence). CDR3 sequence: CSARDFGGAKNIQYF. As DNA, the CDR3 is TGCAGTGCTAGAGACTTCGGCGGGGCCAAAAACATTCAGTACTTC.

This clonotype was counted between two and nine times. V and J are TRBV20-1 and TRBJ2-3; weak D call: TRBD1 (6 bases). Trimming left V 5 bases short and J 4 bases short, with 16 bases between. The CDR3 runs to 14 residues. CDR1 and CDR2 (germline): DFQATT, SNEGSKA (reference sequence). The CDR3 protein is CSAQDSGGPDTQYF. The CDR3 bases are TGCAGTGCTCAGGACAGTGGAGGACCAGATACGCAGTATTTT.

This chain uses TRBV7-9 with TRBJ2-5; 10 bases line up with TRBD1. Germline V gives CDR1 SEHNR, CDR2 FQNEAQ (reference sequence). The CDR3 runs to 16 residues. J gave up 2 bases and V 5 bases, and 8 bases lay outside the gene matches. The CDR3 is CASSHRDRGNQETQYF. The CDR3 nucleotides read TGTGCCAGCAGCCACCGGGACAGGGGTAATCAAGAGACCCAGTACTTC.

This clonotype has a count of ten or more. The chain links TRBV7-2 to TRBJ1-5; the D is unclear. Trimming took 5 bases from V and 3 from J, leaving 8 bases between them. The CDR3 length is 13 residues. CDR1 is SGHTA and CDR2 is FQGNSA in the germline V gene. The CDR3 reads CASSQDYNQPQHF. As DNA, the CDR3 is TGTGCCAGCAGCCAGGACTACAATCAGCCCCAGCATTTT.

This clonotype was counted many times. The V gene is TRBV7-3, the J gene TRBJ2-5; 7 bases agree with TRBD1. V shed 9 bases and J 5 bases; nucleotides not matched to a gene: 9. The CDR3 totals 13 residues. Germline V gene sequence: CDR1 SGHTA, CDR2 FQGTGA. The CDR3 nucleotides are TGTGCCAGTTCCAGGACAGGTCAGGAGACCCAGTACTTC. The encoded protein is CASSRTGQETQYF.

This chain joins TRBV7-9 and TRBJ1-1; D ambiguous. V was cut by 6 bases and J by 6 bases, with 11 bases left in between. Germline loops: CDR1 SEHNR, CDR2 FQNEAQ (reference sequence). This CDR3 spans 12 amino acids. The chain's CDR3 is CASRHASPEAFF. The CDR3 DNA sequence: TGTGCCAGCAGGCATGCCAGCCCTGAAGCTTTCTTT.

The chain couples TRBV30 to TRBJ1-2; D not resolved. CDR3 length equals 12 residues. V was clipped by 0 bases and J by 3 bases, with 5 bases between them. Germline V gives CDR1 GTSNPN, CDR2 SVGIG (reference sequence). The CDR3 sequence is CAWSVSDYGYTF. The CDR3 bases are TGTGCCTGGAGTGTCTCAGACTATGGCTACACCTTC.

This clonotype was seen at least ten times. The chain couples TRBV19 to TRBJ1-5; TRBD1 aligns across 10 bases. The J segment lost 5 bases and the V segment lost 1 base, leaving 2 bases of the junction unmatched. Germline V gives CDR1 LNHDA, CDR2 SQIVND (reference sequence). The CDR3 has 15 residues. CDR3 region: CASSIVGTGDQPQHF. The DNA of the CDR3 is TGTGCCAGTAGTATAGTTGGGACAGGGGATCAGCCCCAGCATTTT.

This clonotype was counted a few times. This rearrangement joins TRBV7-9 to TRBJ2-5; possibly TRBD1 for D (6 bases). Trimming took 2 bases from V and 5 from J, leaving 12 bases between them. Germline CDR1 SEHNR, CDR2 FQNEAQ (reference sequence). The CDR3 runs to 14 residues. The CDR3 sequence: CASSLQGQLETQYF. For the CDR3, the DNA is TGTGCCAGCAGCTTACAGGGGCAGTTGGAGACCCAGTACTTC. Variable domain in full (rest from reference TRBV7-9 and TRBJ2-5): DTGVSQNPRHKITKRGQNVTFRCDPISEHNRLYWYRQTLGQGPEFLTYFQNEAQLEKSRLLSDRFSAERPKGSFSTLEIQRTEQGDSAMYLCASSLQGQLETQYFGPGTRLLVL.

This clonotype was seen at least ten times. CDR3 nucleotide sequence: TGCAGCGGTACAGGGAACTATGGCTACACCTTC. Its protein product is CSGTGNYGYTF. This chain connects TRBV29-1 to TRBJ1-2, with D possibly being TRBD1 (6 bases). CDR3 size: 11 residues. Germline V gene data show CDR1 as SQVTM and CDR2 as ANQGSEA. V lost 7 bases to trimming and J lost 2 bases, with 8 bases between them.

This chain links TRBV27 with TRBJ1-1, with TRBD1 identical over 10 bases. J gave up 5 bases and V 5 bases, and 8 bases lay outside the gene matches. Germline lookup yields CDR1 MNHEY and CDR2 SMNVEV (reference sequence). This CDR3 has 15 residues. The CDR3 loop reads CASSPGTGAWTEAFF. CDR3 sequence (DNA): TGTGCCAGCAGTCCGGGGACAGGGGCCTGGACTGAAGCTTTCTTT.

This chain links TRBV11-1 with TRBJ2-7; TRBD1 might be the D (6 bases). The germline V gene encodes CDR1 SGHAT and CDR2 FQDESV (reference sequence). CDR3 size: 16 residues. V shed 5 bases and J shed 0 bases, with 17 bases lying between them. CDR3 region: CASSPPRQALSYEQYF. The CDR3, as DNA: TGTGCCAGCAGCCCTCCCCGACAGGCCCTCTCCTACGAGCAGTACTTC.

A word on this clonotype: A much larger clone lies a single base off, so this may be a read error. The V call is TRBV5-5, the J call TRBJ2-7, with D tentatively TRBD1 (6 bases). Between the trimmed V and J ends, which lost 1 base and 6 bases, there was a span of 17 bases. The CDR3 has 15 amino acids. Germline V gives CDR1 SGHKS, CDR2 YYEKEE (reference sequence). In DNA form, the CDR3 reads TGTGCCAGCAGCTTGTGGGTGATACAGGGTCGCGAGCAGTACTTC. It encodes CASSLWVIQGREQYF.

This clonotype was seen at least ten times. V and J are TRBV5-1 and TRBJ2-1; no firm D call. V was shortened by 4 bases and J by 4 bases, with 12 bases between the two germline ends. Per germline, CDR1 SGHRS and CDR2 YFSETQ. This CDR3 spans 14 amino acids. The CDR3 sequence: CASSNQVDYNEQFF. CDR3 bases: TGCGCCAGCAGCAATCAGGTGGATTACAATGAGCAGTTCTTC.

The sample holds many counts of this clonotype. The chain couples TRBV29-1 to TRBJ2-7; D might be TRBD1 (6 bases). CDR1 SQVTM and CDR2 ANQGSEA come from the germline V gene. CDR3 length equals 12 residues. Deletions cut 7 bases from V and 2 bases from J, with 12 bases between. CDR3 residues: CSGRTETYEQYF. The DNA of the CDR3 is TGCAGCGGGCGGACAGAAACCTACGAGCAGTACTTC.